The entry below describes one T cell receptor beta chain. Its antigen remains unidentified. Repertoires were generated with immunoSEQ multiplex PCR, while TCRdb's copy carries only in-frame clones and drops some. The repertoire holds more than 15,000 clones, with around nine tenths as singletons. The sample belongs to a study of T cells in localized non-small cell lung cancer. Notes on the study in general: Uninvolved adjacent lung showed the highest T cell clonality, exceeding tumor. A median about 56 of the top 100 tumor clones appeared in adjacent lung. Longer overall survival accompanied higher blood T cell density. Owing to sequencing of a solitary tumor region, heterogeneity cannot be discounted.

The germline V gene encodes CDR1 SGHRS and CDR2 YFSETQ. The CDR3 is made up of 14 amino acids. The V and J ends lost 2 bases and 0 bases respectively, with 9 bases between them. The sequences come from peripheral blood, collected before any cancer treatment. The V call is TRBV5-1, the J call TRBJ2-7, with D possibly being TRBD1 (6 bases). The receptor's source is a male donor aged 60 or older with stage II squamous cell lung carcinoma. The CDR3 DNA sequence: TGCGCCAGCAGCTTCCGGGACACCTCCTACGAGCAGTACTTC. This encodes CASSFRDTSYEQYF.